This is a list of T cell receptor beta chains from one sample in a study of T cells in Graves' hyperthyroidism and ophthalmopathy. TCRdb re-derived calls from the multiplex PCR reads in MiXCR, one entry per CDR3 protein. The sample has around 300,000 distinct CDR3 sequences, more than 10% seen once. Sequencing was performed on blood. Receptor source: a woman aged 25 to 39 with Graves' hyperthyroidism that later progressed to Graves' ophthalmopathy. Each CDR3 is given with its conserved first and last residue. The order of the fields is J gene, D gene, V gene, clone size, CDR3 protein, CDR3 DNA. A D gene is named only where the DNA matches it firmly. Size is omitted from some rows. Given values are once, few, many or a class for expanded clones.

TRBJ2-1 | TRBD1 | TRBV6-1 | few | CASSEGGTGRDEQFF | TGTGCCAGCAGTGAGGGGGGGACAGGGCGGGATGAGCAGTTCTTC
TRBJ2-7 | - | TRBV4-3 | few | CASSGGVLSYEQYF | TGCGCCAGCAGCGGAGGGGTCCTCTCCTACGAGCAGTACTTC
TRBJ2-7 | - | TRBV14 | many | CASSQSKTGWQYF | TGTGCCAGCAGCCAATCAAAGACCGGGTGGCAGTACTTC
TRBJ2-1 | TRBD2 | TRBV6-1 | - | CASSEGLAGVNEQSF | TGTGCCAGCAGTGAAGGGCTAGCGGGAGTCAATGAGCAGTCCTTC
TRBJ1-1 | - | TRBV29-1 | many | CSALRQNTEAFF | TGCAGCGCCCTTCGGCAGAACACTGAAGCTTTCTTT
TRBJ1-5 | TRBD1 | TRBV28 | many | CASRRQGGFSQHF | TGTGCCAGCAGAAGACAGGGGGGATTTTCCCAGCATTTT
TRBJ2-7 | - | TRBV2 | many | CASSGTYEQYF | TGTGCCAGCAGCGGCACCTACGAGCAGTACTTC
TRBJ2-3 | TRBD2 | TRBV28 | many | CASLILPRKTSGSNTQYF | TGTGCCAGCCTAATACTCCCAAGGAAGACTAGCGGGAGTAATACGCAGTATTTT
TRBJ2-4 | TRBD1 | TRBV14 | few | CASSQWDRANIQYF | TGTGCCAGCAGCCAATGGGACAGGGCGAACATTCAGTACTTC
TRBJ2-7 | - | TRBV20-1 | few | CSARDSGVSYEQYF | TGCAGTGCTAGAGATTCAGGGGTCTCCTACGAGCAGTACTTC
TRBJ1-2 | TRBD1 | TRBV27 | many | CASSSTGVNYGYTF | TGTGCCAGCAGTTCGACAGGGGTTAACTATGGCTACACCTTC
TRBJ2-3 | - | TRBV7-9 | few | CASSSQEGEDTQYF | TGTGCCAGCAGCTCTCAGGAGGGCGAAGATACGCAGTATTTT
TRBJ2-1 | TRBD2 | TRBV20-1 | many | CSAGGLAYEQFF | TGCAGTGCAGGTGGACTAGCCTATGAGCAGTTCTTC
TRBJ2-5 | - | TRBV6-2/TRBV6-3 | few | CASIPGPLELETQYF | TGTGCCAGCATTCCGGGCCCTCTTGAGCTAGAGACCCAGTACTTC
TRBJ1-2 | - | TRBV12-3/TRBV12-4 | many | CASSPLSEGPDGYTF | TGTGCCAGCAGCCCGCTTTCGGAGGGGCCCGATGGCTACACCTTC